This T cell receptor (beta chain) was identified during a study of cytomegalovirus exposure and HLA in healthy donors (TCRdb year 2017). In terms of the full investigation: According to a later analysis, the approximately 130 validation repertoires were produced on the same platform as the roughly 720 repertoires of the first cohort. A separate validation cohort of over a hundred different subjects was used in addition to the approximately 640-subject first cohort. The study aimed to test whether cataloging public T cell receptors could reveal signatures of past pathogen exposure. To predict cytomegalovirus infection status, the study brought together high-throughput TCR immunosequencing, statistical association of individual TCRs with disease status, and machine learning. Beyond this particular receptor, the publication reports: According to the authors, the approach could potentially be generalized to other disease states and immunological phenotypes. The classifier was reported to diagnose cytomegalovirus status with high specificity and sensitivity in both the original and validation cohorts. A later analysis had no HLA typing for the validation cohort, so co-occurrence there was scored across all 120 repertoires. The study gave a list of around 170 TCR beta chains associated with cytomegalovirus. A few of the identified cytomegalovirus-associated TCR beta chains were confirmed in vitro to be specific for cytomegalovirus antigens. Most TCR sequences were seen in very few donors, while some public TCRs were found in many individuals. A later analysis found that TCRs clustered in the first cohort also tended to co-occur in the roughly 110 validation repertoires, with 90% to 95% of cluster scores above 0.

The donors belonged to the validation cohort of around 110 subjects, which was separate from the roughly 700-subject first cohort. V lost 2 bases and J lost 7 bases; the stretch between them is 12 bases long. In the germline V gene, CDR1 corresponds to MNHEY and CDR2 to SVGAGI. Counted from cysteine to phenylalanine, this CDR3 has 13 amino acids. Kept here is only the CDR3 DNA, which spans 39 bases and is read in frame from base 1. Library preparation employed the immunoSEQ multiplex PCR assay. On the study's bioinformatics: A statistical classification framework was built to diagnose cytomegalovirus status from the catalog of TCR beta chain sequences. What TCRdb holds here is the immuneACCESS table cut down to in-frame rearrangements. Part of the clones is not present; checked against another copy, under half of the missing clones reflect an unresolved V gene, and the others are unexplained. The V and J calls and clone size are taken from that table; D and trimming were inferred from the DNA. This sample holds some 340,000 clones; roughly 90% were observed only once. Over 1% of the sample rests with the top ten.

A note on this clone: Its binding antigen is unknown. No qualities accompany the bases; no much larger clone lies one base away.

The receptor's source is a woman aged 25 to 39 in good health and CMV-seropositive. The sequence links TRBV6-5 to TRBJ2-7, and TRBD2 may be the D gene, going by 6 matching bases. Sequenced: PBMCs. The CDR3 protein is CASSYDGGWEQYF. The nucleotides are TGTGCCAGCAGTTACGATGGGGGGTGGGAGCAGTACTTC.